This TCR beta chain stems from a study of T cell responses to AZD1222 COVID-19 vaccine. Regarding the study as a whole: Clonal diversity was possibly underestimated, and white British individuals and females predominated among donors. Among spike-specific TCRs, nearly half reportedly target unmutated variant regions. Two AZD1222 doses significantly raised spike-specific TCR breadth and depth over controls. Dominant at 160-218 and 743-854, vaccine-associated CD4 TCRs also spanned spike.

Regarding this clone: Its antigen is not identified.

Trimming cost V 1 base and J 0 bases, with 9 bases left between them. The germline gives CDR1 SGHDN, CDR2 FVKESK. The CDR3 spans 15 residues. Sequencing used immunoSEQ multiplex PCR; TCRdb keeps in-frame clones, though not all of them. Of roughly 97,000 clones listed, roughly 90% are singletons. This clonotype was obtained from an adult in good health. The input for sequencing was peripheral blood, taken on day 0 of AZD1222 vaccination. The chain carries TRBV14 and TRBJ1-2; no firm D call. CDR3 bases: TGTGCCAGCAGCCAAGTGAAGGGAGCTAACTATGGCTACACCTTC. This encodes CASSQVKGANYGYTF.